The rows below give T cell receptor beta chains drawn from one sample of a study of cytomegalovirus exposure and HLA in healthy donors. Only in-frame clones appear in the TCRdb table, and some are missing; sequencing was by immunoSEQ multiplex PCR. The table shows about 200,000 clones, with around 80% occurring only once. The specimen was PBMCs. The receptors originated from a woman in her 30s in good health and CMV-seropositive. Both conserved end residues are part of each CDR3. The D gene is left open where the match is weak. Clone size is given for some rows only: seen once, a few or many times, or a class if the clone is expanded.

v_gene,abundance,d_gene,j_gene,CDR3nt,CDR3aa
TRBV7-2,.,TRBD2,TRBJ2-7,TGTGCCAGCAGCTTTCTCCTGGGGGTAGCGGGGGGGGAGGGGGAGCAGTACTTC,CASSFLLGVAGGEGEQYF
TRBV7-2,.,.,TRBJ2-7,TGTGCCAGCAGCTTGGCTAGCGACTACGAGCAGTACTTC,CASSLASDYEQYF
TRBV27,few,.,TRBJ1-1,TGTGCCAGCAGTTTATCTCATAGCAACACTGAAGCTTTCTTT,CASSLSHSNTEAFF
TRBV19,.,TRBD1,TRBJ1-4,TGTGCCAGTAGTCAACTCGGGGACAGGGGCGGTGAAAAACTGTTTTTT,CASSQLGDRGGEKLFF
TRBV6-5,once,.,TRBJ2-3,TGTGCCAGCAGTTACTCGTTTACGCAGGATACGCAGTATTTT,CASSYSFTQDTQYF
TRBV4-3,few,TRBD2,TRBJ2-1,TGCGCCAGCAGCCACCTACTAGCGGGGGGGCCCGGTGAGCAGTTCTTC,CASSHLLAGGPGEQFF
TRBV19,once,.,TRBJ2-2,TGTGCCAGTAGAATAAGGACAGACGCGAACACCGGGGAGCTGTTTTTT,CASRIRTDANTGELFF
TRBV11-3,.,.,TRBJ1-1,TGTGCCAGCACGCCGGGAGACACTGAAGCTTTCTTT,CASTPGDTEAFF
TRBV7-6,.,TRBD2,TRBJ2-5,TGTGCCAGCAGCTTCGGACTAGCGGTCCAAGAGACCCAGTACTTC,CASSFGLAVQETQYF
TRBV27,few,.,TRBJ2-1,TGTGCCAGCAGGACTAGTTTCAACAATGAGCAGTTCTTC,CASRTSFNNEQFF
TRBV4-1,.,.,TRBJ2-3,TGCGCCAGCAGCCAGCTCGGTAGTGACACAGATACGCAGTATTTT,CASSQLGSDTDTQYF
TRBV12-5,once,.,TRBJ1-1,TGTGCTAGTGGTTTGGGAACGCGACGGGCTGAAGCTTTCTTT,CASGLGTRRAEAFF
TRBV9,.,.,TRBJ1-2,TGTGCCAGCAGCCAAACTAGTTACGGACGGGGCTACACCTTC,CASSQTSYGRGYTF
TRBV4-3,few,.,TRBJ1-1,TGCGCCAGCAGCCAGGACACGGCAACTGAAGCTTTCTTT,CASSQDTATEAFF
TRBV2,once,.,TRBJ1-4,TGTGCCAGCACAGGGCAGGGCCTTGAAAAACTGTTTTTT,CASTGQGLEKLFF
TRBV29-1,.,.,TRBJ2-2,TGCAGCGCGGTTCCGTCTAGGAACACCGGGGAGCTGTTTTTT,CSAVPSRNTGELFF
TRBV4-1,.,.,TRBJ2-7,TGCGCCAGCAGCCAAGTCGACAGCCTCGGAAAACCCTACGAGCAGTACTTC,CASSQVDSLGKPYEQYF
TRBV4-1,.,TRBD1,TRBJ2-7,TGCGCCAGCAGCCAAGACCCGACAGGGCACTCCACCTACGAGCAGTACTTC,CASSQDPTGHSTYEQYF
TRBV9,.,TRBD2,TRBJ2-1,TGTGCCAGCAGCGCCCTTAGCGGGGGTTACAATGAGCAGTTCTTC,CASSALSGGYNEQFF
TRBV29-1,.,.,TRBJ1-2,TGCAGCGCTATTTCACAGGGCGTCCGGGGCTACACCTTC,CSAISQGVRGYTF